The 27 T cell receptor beta chains below were found in one sample sequenced in a study of T cell responses to AZD1222 COVID-19 vaccine. Only in-frame clones appear in the TCRdb table, and some are missing; sequencing was by immunoSEQ multiplex PCR. The table records roughly 150,000 clones, approximately 90% of them present only once. The sample consisted of peripheral blood, taken on day 0 of AZD1222 vaccination. These receptors all come from an adult in good health.

This clone was recorded only once. The chain combines TRBV6-6 with TRBJ2-1, with 7 positions matching TRBD1. With 2 bases clipped from V and 8 bases from J, the junction kept 3 bases outside the gene matches. CDR1 and CDR2 from the germline V gene are MNHNY and SVGAGI (reference sequence). The CDR3 extends over 13 amino acids. CDR3 residues: CASSYRGLDEQFF. The CDR3 DNA reads as TGTGCCAGCAGTTACAGGGGGCTTGATGAGCAGTTCTTC.

This chain joins TRBV7-9 and TRBJ1-4; weak D call: TRBD1 (5 bases). The CDR3 is 13 amino acids. Germline lookup yields CDR1 SEHNR and CDR2 FQNEAQ (reference sequence). Trimming took off 5 bases at V and 8 bases at J, with 12 bases between the two ends. CDR3 DNA sequence: TGTGCCAGCAGCCCAGGGTTGGGGGAAAAACTGTTTTTT. This sequence encodes CASSPGLGEKLFF.

The chain is built from TRBV2 and TRBJ2-7; the D is unclear. Germline CDR1 reads SNHLY; CDR2 reads FYNNEI. The CDR3 runs 14 residues. Trimming pared 3 bases from V and 0 bases from J, leaving 9 bases between. The CDR3 here is CASSEISSSYEQYF. In DNA, the CDR3 is TGTGCCAGCAGTGAGATATCGAGCTCCTACGAGCAGTACTTC.

The chain has TRBV13 and TRBJ2-7, with D possibly TRBD1 on 6 matching bases. V was pared by 4 bases and J by 3 bases, with 13 bases between. CDR1 is PRHDT, CDR2 FYEKMQ, per germline (reference sequence). The length of the CDR3 is 14 residues. The CDR3 is CASSSRQVHYEQYF. The DNA for the CDR3 is TGTGCCAGCAGCTCAAGACAGGTCCACTACGAGCAGTACTTC.

The rearrangement joins TRBV18 to TRBJ2-1; tentatively, D is TRBD2 (5 bases). Trimming took 2 bases from V and 8 from J, leaving 16 bases between them. Germline V gene sequence: CDR1 KGHSH, CDR2 LQKENI. The CDR3 runs 15 residues. The CDR3, as DNA: TGTGCCAGCTCACCAAGCGGCCCCCTTGGGTATGAGCAGTTCTTC. Translated: CASSPSGPLGYEQFF. Full variable domain (remainder filled in from reference TRBV18 and TRBJ2-1): NAGVMQNPRHLVRRRGQEARLRCSPMKGHSHVYWYRQLPEEGLKFMVYLQKENIIDESGMPKERFSAEFPKEGPSILRIQQVVRGDSAAYFCASSPSGPLGYEQFFGPGTRLTVL.

The J gene is TRBJ2-1, the V gene TRBV7-9; 10 bases are a match to TRBD1. Trimming took 0 bases from V and 1 from J; bases not matched to a gene: 9. The CDR3 consists of 19 residues. Germline CDR1 SEHNR, CDR2 FQNEAQ (reference sequence). The CDR3 here is CASSLAKPGQGSSYNEQFF. CDR3 sequence (DNA): TGTGCCAGCAGCTTAGCTAAACCGGGACAGGGGTCATCCTACAATGAGCAGTTCTTC. The variable domain in full, completed from reference TRBV7-9 and TRBJ2-1, reads DTGVSQNPRHKITKRGQNVTFRCDPISEHNRLYWYRQTLGQGPEFLTYFQNEAQLEKSRLLSDRFSAERPKGSFSTLEIQRTEQGDSAMYLCASSLAKPGQGSSYNEQFFGPGTRLTVL.

As DNA, the CDR3 is TGTGCCAGCAGTTTAATTAGCGGGAGAACCGAGCAGTACTTC. Translated, it gives CASSLISGRTEQYF. This chain links TRBV28 with TRBJ2-7; 9 nucleotides match TRBD2. V dropped 2 bases and J dropped 6; count of bases not matched to a gene: 5. There are 14 residues in the CDR3. In germline, CDR1 is MDHEN, CDR2 SYDVKM.

The chain has TRBV18 and TRBJ1-2; unclear D gene. The CDR3 totals 13 residues. Trimming stripped 2 bases from V and 7 bases from J, with 11 bases between. CDR1 KGHSH and CDR2 LQKENI come from the germline V gene. The CDR3 sequence: CASSPEQRIGYTF. CDR3 coding DNA: TGTGCCAGCTCACCAGAACAGAGGATTGGCTACACCTTC.

The chain recombines TRBV7-2 with TRBJ1-3; D uncertain. The CDR3 is 16 residues long. V lost 0 bases, J lost 1 base, and 10 bases lay in between. The V gene's germline CDR1 is SGHTA and CDR2 FQGNSA. DNA for the CDR3: TGTGCCAGCAGCTTAGCTTTTCTACAGTCTGGAAACACCATATATTTT. Residues: CASSLAFLQSGNTIYF.

This chain uses TRBV12-3 or TRBV12-4 with TRBJ2-7; 11 bases are shared with TRBD2. The CDR3 spans 13 residues. Trimming removed 6 bases from V and 6 bases from J; junction bases left unmatched: 4. CDR3 bases: TGTGCCAGCAGACTAGCGGGGGCCGGCGAGCAGTACTTC. Its translation is CASRLAGAGEQYF.

J is TRBJ1-5 and V is TRBV15; D gene unclear. Germline V gene lookup returns CDR1 LNHNV and CDR2 YYDKDF (reference sequence). This CDR3 contains 15 residues. V was shortened by 0 bases and J by 4 bases, with 10 bases between the two germline ends. The CDR3 DNA reads as TGTGCCACCAGCAGAGAAGGGTCCGTGAATCAGCCCCAGCATTTT. Amino acid sequence: CATSREGSVNQPQHF.

The genes are TRBV28 and TRBJ1-5, with no clear D. Germline CDR1 is MDHEN and CDR2 is SYDVKM. Between the trimmed V and J ends, which lost 6 bases and 9 bases, there was a span of 12 bases. The CDR3 is 12 residues long. In DNA form, the CDR3 reads TGTGCCAGCAGCCCCCCGGCAGTGCCCCAGCATTTT. This sequence encodes CASSPPAVPQHF.

CDR3 loop: CASSLTPEWAQYF. The CDR3 coding sequence is TGTGCCAGCAGTTTAACTCCGGAATGGGCCCAGTACTTC. The chain couples TRBV12-3 or TRBV12-4 to TRBJ2-5; D is undetermined. The CDR3 is 13 amino acids. Trimming cost V 2 bases and J 9 bases, with 13 bases left between them.

The chain couples TRBV9 to TRBJ1-4, with D uncertain. Germline CDR1 SGDLS, CDR2 YYNGEE. Trimming removed 0 bases at V and 0 bases at J, with 6 bases between. This CDR3 is 15 amino acids long. The CDR3 sequence: CASSVGSATNEKLFF. CDR3 in DNA: TGTGCCAGCAGCGTAGGCTCCGCAACTAATGAAAAACTGTTTTTT.

This clone was seen only a few times. This rearrangement joins TRBV18 to TRBJ2-3; 9 bases are shared with TRBD1. J lost 6 bases, V lost 4 bases, and 8 bases had no gene match. CDR3 length: 15 residues. From germline, CDR1 is KGHSH and CDR2 LQKENI. The CDR3 DNA reads TGTGCCAGCTCACGGACAGGGGTCAACTTGGATACGCAGTATTTT. Amino acid sequence: CASSRTGVNLDTQYF.

This sequence joins TRBV7-9 and TRBJ2-7; 10 positions agree with TRBD1. There are 14 residues in the CDR3. After removal of 5 bases from V and 4 bases from J, the junction contained 5 bases not matched to a gene. The V gene's germline CDR1 is SEHNR and CDR2 FQNEAQ (reference sequence). The CDR3 spells CASSGRQGAYEQYF. The CDR3 DNA follows: TGTGCCAGCAGCGGACGACAGGGGGCTTACGAGCAGTACTTC.

The chain couples TRBV28 to TRBJ1-5, with D perhaps TRBD1 (5 bases). Between the trimmed V and J ends, which lost 6 bases and 5 bases, there was a span of 20 bases. CDR3 length: 16 amino acids. Germline V gene lookup returns CDR1 MDHEN and CDR2 SYDVKM. Written as DNA, the CDR3 is TGTGCCAGCAGACCTGACAGATCGTCAGCCCATCAGCCCCAGCATTTT. Translation gives CASRPDRSSAHQPQHF.

This clone came up once. J is TRBJ1-1 and V is TRBV7-9; 7 bases are a match to TRBD1. The germline CDR1 and CDR2 sequences are SEHNR and FQNEAQ (reference sequence). The CDR3 has 13 residues. The V and J ends lost 5 bases and 11 bases, in that order; junction bases with no gene match: 11. This CDR3 reads CASSARDSRAAFF. Here the CDR3 DNA reads TGTGCCAGCAGCGCCCGGGACAGCCGAGCGGCTTTCTTT.

The genes are TRBV7-9 and TRBJ1-1; the D is unclear. The V gene lost 1 base and the J gene lost 5 bases, with 8 bases spanning the gap. The CDR3 is made up of 13 amino acids. Germline assignment: CDR1 SEHNR and CDR2 FQNEAQ (reference sequence). The DNA of the CDR3 is TGTGCCAGCAGCTTAGATGGGGTGACTGAAGCTTTCTTT. Translating gives CASSLDGVTEAFF.

V gene TRBV9 combines with J gene TRBJ2-1; D ambiguous. Trimming stripped 0 bases from V and 1 base from J, with 5 bases between. CDR1 is SGDLS and CDR2 is YYNGEE in the germline V gene. CDR3 length: 14 amino acids. CDR3 DNA: TGTGCCAGCAGCGTAGACGGATCCTACAATGAGCAGTTCTTC. Protein sequence: CASSVDGSYNEQFF. Variable domain in full (rest from reference TRBV9 and TRBJ2-1): DSGVTQTPKHLITATGQRVTLRCSPRSGDLSVYWYQQSLDQGLQFLIQYYNGEERAKGNILERFSAQQFPDLHSELNLSSLELGDSALYFCASSVDGSYNEQFFGPGTRLTVL.

This clone was observed at least ten times. This chain uses TRBV21-1 with TRBJ1-2; the table gives TRBD1 as D, unverified against the DNA. TRBV21-1 represents a pseudogene. The CDR3 is made up of 15 amino acids. For the CDR3, the DNA is TGTGCCAGCAGCAAAGGCGTTGGACGGACATATGGCTACACCTTC. Residues: CASSKGVGRTYGYTF.

The chain has TRBV11-2 and TRBJ2-1, with D hard to call. This CDR3 contains 15 residues. Germline-derived CDR1 and CDR2 are SGHAT and FQNNGV. The V gene lost 1 base and the J gene lost 0 bases, with 7 bases spanning the gap. CDR3 in DNA: TGTGCCAGCAGCTTAGGGGTTGGCTCCTACAATGAGCAGTTCTTC. Protein sequence: CASSLGVGSYNEQFF.

This clone has a single count. This rearrangement joins TRBV19 to TRBJ1-2; 7 nucleotides align to TRBD1. The CDR3 sequence is 13 residues long. Trimming took 5 bases from V and 8 from J; bases not matched to a gene: 8. Germline-derived CDR1 and CDR2 are LNHDA and SQIVND (reference sequence). The CDR3 sequence: CASSLTGVLGYTF. The CDR3 coding sequence is TGTGCCAGTAGTTTAACAGGGGTACTCGGCTACACCTTC.

V and J are TRBV28 and TRBJ2-2, with 8 bases aligning to TRBD2. Unmatched junction bases numbered 11, after V lost 8 bases and J lost 6 bases. Germline V gene sequence: CDR1 MDHEN, CDR2 SYDVKM. CDR3 size: 15 residues. Here the CDR3 DNA reads TGTGCCAGCGGAGCTAGCGGGCCTGGGGCCGGGGAGCTGTTTTTT. It codes for CASGASGPGAGELFF. The full variable domain, rest sourced from reference TRBV28 and TRBJ2-2, is DVKVTQSSRYLVKRTGEKVFLECVQDMDHENMFWYRQDPGLGLRLIYFSYDVKMKEKGDIPEGYSVSREKKERFSLILESASTNQTSMYLCASGASGPGAGELFFGEGSRLTVL.

The genes are TRBV18 and TRBJ2-7; the D call may be TRBD1 or TRBD2 (5 bases each). The CDR3 has 16 residues. V lost 3 bases and J lost 0, with 15 bases in between. Germline CDR1 KGHSH, CDR2 LQKENI. The CDR3 protein is CASSPTHGDGSYEQYF. The CDR3 DNA sequence: TGTGCCAGCTCACCTACCCATGGGGACGGCTCCTACGAGCAGTACTTC.

The gene calls are TRBV6-6 and TRBJ2-1; 8 bases match TRBD2. Germline assignment: CDR1 MNHNY and CDR2 SVGAGI (reference sequence). CDR3 size: 14 residues. Trimming cost V 10 bases and J 3 bases; bases outside gene matches: 8. The CDR3 loop reads CATSRGLGYNEQFF. DNA of the CDR3: TGTGCCACATCGCGGGGACTAGGCTACAATGAGCAGTTCTTC.

The V gene is TRBV6-4, the J gene TRBJ2-3, with D possibly being TRBD2 (6 bases). Trimming took 2 bases from V and 3 from J, leaving 6 bases between them. CDR3 length: 13 residues. The germline gives CDR1 MRHNA, CDR2 SNTAGT. CDR3 residues: CASSDRETDTQYF. In DNA, the CDR3 is TGTGCCAGCAGTGACCGGGAGACAGATACGCAGTATTTT.